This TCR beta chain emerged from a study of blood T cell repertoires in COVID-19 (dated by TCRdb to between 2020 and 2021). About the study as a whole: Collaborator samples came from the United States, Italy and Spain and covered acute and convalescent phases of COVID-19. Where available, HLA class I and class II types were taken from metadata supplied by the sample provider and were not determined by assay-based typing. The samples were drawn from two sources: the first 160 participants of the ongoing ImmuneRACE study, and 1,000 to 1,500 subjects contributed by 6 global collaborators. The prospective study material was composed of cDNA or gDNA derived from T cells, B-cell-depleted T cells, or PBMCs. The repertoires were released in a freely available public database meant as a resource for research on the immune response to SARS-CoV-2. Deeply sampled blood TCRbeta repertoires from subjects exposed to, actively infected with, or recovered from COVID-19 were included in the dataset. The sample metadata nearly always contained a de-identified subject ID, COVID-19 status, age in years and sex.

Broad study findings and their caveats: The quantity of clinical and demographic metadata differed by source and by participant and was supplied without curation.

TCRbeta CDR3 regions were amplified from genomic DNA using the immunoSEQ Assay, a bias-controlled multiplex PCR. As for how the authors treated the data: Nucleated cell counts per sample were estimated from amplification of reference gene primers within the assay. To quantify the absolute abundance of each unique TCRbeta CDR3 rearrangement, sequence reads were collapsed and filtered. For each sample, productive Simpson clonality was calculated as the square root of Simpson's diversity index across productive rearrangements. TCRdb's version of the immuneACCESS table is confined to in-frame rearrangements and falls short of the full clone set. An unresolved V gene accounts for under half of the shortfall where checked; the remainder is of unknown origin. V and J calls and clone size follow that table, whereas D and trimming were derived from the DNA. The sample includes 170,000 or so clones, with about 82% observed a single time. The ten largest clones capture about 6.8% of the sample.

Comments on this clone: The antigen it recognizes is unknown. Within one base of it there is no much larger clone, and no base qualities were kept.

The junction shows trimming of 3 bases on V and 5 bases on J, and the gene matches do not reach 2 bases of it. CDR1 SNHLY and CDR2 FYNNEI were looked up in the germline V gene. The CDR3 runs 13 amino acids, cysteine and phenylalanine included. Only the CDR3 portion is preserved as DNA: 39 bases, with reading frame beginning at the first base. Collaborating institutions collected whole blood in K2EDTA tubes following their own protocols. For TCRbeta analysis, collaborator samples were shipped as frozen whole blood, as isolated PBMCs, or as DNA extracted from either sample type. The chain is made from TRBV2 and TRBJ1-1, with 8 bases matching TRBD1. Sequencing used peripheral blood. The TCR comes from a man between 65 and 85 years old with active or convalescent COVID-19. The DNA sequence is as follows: TGTGCCAGCAGTGATGACAGGGGAACTGAAGCTTTCTTT. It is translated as CASSDDRGTEAFF.